The TCR beta chain under discussion was sequenced for a study of T cell repertoires in cytomegalovirus infection. As for the study in general: Well-studied HLA-B-restricted epitopes and recently identified HLA-C-restricted epitopes of CMV were both used in the study.

The CDR3 sequence is 16 residues long. The V end lost 5 bases, the J end lost 7 bases, and 24 bases lay between the germline ends. CDR1 ENHRY and CDR2 SYGVKD come from the germline V gene. About this clonotype: The target antigen is unknown. A much larger clone lies a single base off, so this may be a read error.

Each CDR3 protein gets one entry after TCRdb re-called the reads with MiXCR. The data contain roughly 860,000 distinct CDR3 sequences, approximately 30% of them seen just once; the ten biggest clones take up around an eighth. General study results and limits: The ex vivo response showed dominance by HLA-C-restricted CMV-specific TCR beta clonotypes.

The sample consisted of cultured CD8+ T cells from PBMCs, taken from culture after CMV antigen stimulation. The rearrangement links TRBV10-3 to TRBJ2-7; D is perhaps TRBD2 (7 bases). This TCR was sampled from a human donor in good health (CMV status not recorded). Some clones in this sample may be carry-over from other donors' samples. The chain's CDR3 is CAISPYPGRGAKEQYF. The CDR3 bases are TGTGCCATCAGTCCTTACCCGGGACGGGGGGCGAAAGAGCAGTACTTC.